Listed here are 27 T cell receptor beta chains from one sample, sequenced in a study of blood T cell repertoires in COVID-19. Assay used: immunoSEQ multiplex PCR; TCRdb lists only in-frame clones, some missing. Found here are approximately 200,000 clones, 86% of them singletons; the top ten hold under 3%. The sequencing input was peripheral blood. Receptor source: a woman in her thirties with active or convalescent COVID-19.

The chain recombines TRBV5-4 with TRBJ2-7, with 11 bases aligning to TRBD2. Losses at the gene ends were 0 bases for V and 2 bases for J; bases not matched to a gene: 7. Germline V lookup: CDR1 SGHNT, CDR2 YYREEE (reference sequence). The CDR3 sequence is 17 residues long. The CDR3 protein is CASSLGLAGFATYEQYF. Here the CDR3 DNA reads TGTGCCAGCAGCTTGGGACTAGCGGGGTTCGCGACCTACGAGCAGTACTTC.

The J gene is TRBJ2-7, the V gene TRBV19; 8 bases fit TRBD2. Germline loops: CDR1 LNHDA, CDR2 SQIVND (reference sequence). V was pared by 1 base and J by 5 bases, with 4 bases of the junction left unmatched. There are 14 residues in the CDR3. The CDR3 DNA follows: TGTGCCAGTAGTATAGCGGGGGGGGGACACGAGCAGTACTTC. It codes for CASSIAGGGHEQYF.

This clone was seen a handful of times. The rearrangement joins TRBV10-1 to TRBJ1-1; no clear D gene. The CDR3 sequence is 14 residues long. Trimming stripped 3 bases from V and 4 bases from J, with 12 bases between. Germline values: CDR1 WNHNN, CDR2 SYGVQD (reference sequence). In DNA form, the CDR3 reads TGCGCCAGCAGTGACCCCTCGATGAGCACTGAAGCTTTCTTT. Its protein product is CASSDPSMSTEAFF.

The chain has TRBV7-2 and TRBJ2-1, with TRBD1 matching over 8 bases. The germline CDR1 and CDR2 sequences are SGHTA and FQGNSA. V was clipped by 6 bases and J by 2 bases; unmatched bases: 6. CDR3 length: 15 amino acids. As DNA, the CDR3 is TGTGCCAGCAGAAGCGACAGGGGCCCCTACAATGAGCAGTTCTTC. Its translation: CASRSDRGPYNEQFF.

The V and J genes are TRBV19 and TRBJ2-1; D possibly corresponds to TRBD2 (6 bases). This CDR3 contains 16 residues. V was clipped by 3 bases and J by 6 bases, with 18 bases between them. CDR1 and CDR2 from the germline V gene are LNHDA and SQIVND (reference sequence). In DNA form, the CDR3 reads TGTGCCAGTAGTATCGGCGGAGGGCGTTTGGCCAATGAGCAGTTCTTC. It specifies CASSIGGGRLANEQFF.

This clone was counted a single time. CDR3 protein: CASIKPADRGRRNGYTF. The CDR3 DNA follows: TGTGCCAGTATCAAACCCGCCGACAGGGGGCGTCGAAATGGCTACACCTTC. This sequence joins TRBV19 and TRBJ1-2, with 10 bases identical to TRBD1. Germline V gives CDR1 LNHDA, CDR2 SQIVND (reference sequence). The V gene end was trimmed by 7 bases and the J gene end by 6 bases; junction bases not matched to a gene: 17. The CDR3 has 17 residues.

The chain employs TRBV7-2 and TRBJ1-1; 7 nucleotides align to TRBD1. Germline CDR1 reads SGHTA; CDR2 reads FQGNSA. The CDR3 contains 13 residues. Trimming at V came to 4 bases and at J to 3 bases, leaving 2 bases not matched to a gene. CDR3 DNA: TGTGCCAGCAGCTCCAGGGGGGACACTGAAGCTTTCTTT. This gives the protein CASSSRGDTEAFF.

This clone was seen once. The chain carries TRBV7-9 and TRBJ2-3; D is possibly TRBD2 (7 bases). Germline values: CDR1 SEHNR, CDR2 FQNEAQ (reference sequence). The CDR3 runs 14 residues. V lost 5 bases, J lost 1 base, and 10 bases lay in between. CDR3 in DNA: TGTGCCAGCAGCCACGGGGGGCGCACAGATACGCAGTATTTT. Amino acids: CASSHGGRTDTQYF.

The gene calls are TRBV27 and TRBJ1-2; 7 bases match TRBD1. The CDR3 has 13 residues. V was clipped by 5 bases and J by 3 bases; unmatched bases: 3. The V gene's germline CDR1 is MNHEY and CDR2 SMNVEV (reference sequence). CDR3 nucleotides: TGTGCCAGCAGTGTCGGACAGGACTATGGCTACACCTTC. This codes for CASSVGQDYGYTF.

The chain has TRBV6-6 and TRBJ1-3, with TRBD1 as a possible D gene (6 bases). The V and J ends lost 5 bases and 0 bases respectively, with 11 bases between them. This CDR3 is built from 15 residues. Germline lookup yields CDR1 MNHNY and CDR2 SVGAGI (reference sequence). In DNA form, the CDR3 reads TGTGCCAGCAGTGACGACAGGAGCTCTGGAAACACCATATATTTT. Amino acid sequence: CASSDDRSSGNTIYF.

The chain joins TRBV5-8 to TRBJ2-1, with D perhaps matching TRBD1 (5 bases). The V end lost 0 bases, the J end lost 4 bases, and 17 bases lay between the germline ends. Germline V gives CDR1 SGHTS, CDR2 YDEGEE. This CDR3 has 17 residues. Here the CDR3 reads CASSLAPDRGLYNEQFF. The CDR3 DNA sequence: TGTGCCAGCAGCTTGGCCCCAGACAGAGGTCTATACAATGAGCAGTTCTTC.

This clone was observed a few times. The chain is built from TRBV19 and TRBJ2-1, with D unclear. The germline gives CDR1 LNHDA, CDR2 SQIVND (reference sequence). This CDR3 contains 13 residues. The germline V and J ends were trimmed by 3 bases and 12 bases, with 15 bases remaining between them. CDR3 residues: CASSISLVARQFF. CDR3 DNA sequence: TGTGCCAGTAGTATCTCGTTGGTAGCTCGGCAGTTCTTC.

This sequence joins TRBV19 and TRBJ1-5; the D gene is possibly TRBD1 (5 bases). Per germline, CDR1 LNHDA and CDR2 SQIVND (reference sequence). CDR3 size: 15 residues. Trimming removed 7 bases at V and 5 bases at J, with 18 bases between. The CDR3 loop is CASNPLTAQDQPQHF. The CDR3 region has the DNA TGTGCCAGTAACCCTTTGACAGCCCAAGATCAGCCCCAGCATTTT.

This chain connects TRBV15 to TRBJ1-2; 10 bases align to TRBD1. The germline V gene encodes CDR1 LNHNV and CDR2 YYDKDF (reference sequence). V lost 1 base, J lost 6 bases, and 14 bases stayed unmatched. CDR3 length equals 18 residues. The DNA for the CDR3 is TGTGCCACCAGCAGAGGAGGGCTGGGACAGGGGATTCGGGATGGCTACACCTTC. Translation gives CATSRGGLGQGIRDGYTF.

This sequence joins TRBV30 and TRBJ2-1; a weak D match, TRBD2 (7 bases). The CDR3 contains 13 residues. CDR1 and CDR2 (germline): GTSNPN, SVGIG (reference sequence). Deletions cut 0 bases from V and 13 bases from J, with 16 bases between. DNA for the CDR3: TGTGCCTGGAGTGTACGAGGGGGGGCTACTCAGTTCTTC. The encoded protein is CAWSVRGGATQFF.

This clone turned up a few times. The chain carries TRBV7-9 and TRBJ1-3, with D possibly being TRBD1 (5 bases). The CDR3 length is 15 residues. Trimming took 8 bases from V and 4 from J, leaving 18 bases between them. Germline CDR1 reads SEHNR; CDR2 reads FQNEAQ (reference sequence). Written as DNA, the CDR3 is TGTGCCAGCTCTTACATAACGGACAACGGAAACACCATATATTTT. This encodes CASSYITDNGNTIYF.

This sequence joins TRBV9 and TRBJ2-2, with 8 bases identical to TRBD1. CDR3 length: 14 residues. CDR1 is SGDLS and CDR2 is YYNGEE in the germline V gene. V lost 3 bases to trimming and J lost 5 bases; unmatched junction nucleotides: 3. The CDR3 DNA follows: TGTGCCAGCAGCGCCTACAGGGGGACCGGGGAGCTGTTTTTT. Its translation is CASSAYRGTGELFF.

This chain joins TRBV11-3 and TRBJ1-1, with 10 nucleotides matching TRBD1. J gave up 8 bases and V 3 bases, and 9 bases lay outside the gene matches. The V gene's germline CDR1 is SGHNT and CDR2 YENEEA. This CDR3 region has 15 residues. CDR3 protein: CASSLRGQGLREAFF. DNA for the CDR3: TGTGCCAGCAGCTTGCGGGGACAGGGGCTTCGGGAAGCTTTCTTT.

This clone was recorded once. CDR3 sequence: CASSPQRGYNEQFF. In DNA, the CDR3 is TGTGCCAGCTCACCGCAAAGGGGATACAATGAGCAGTTCTTC. The chain couples TRBV18 to TRBJ2-1; TRBD1 is a possible D gene (5 bases). The CDR3 covers 14 residues. Germline loops: CDR1 KGHSH, CDR2 LQKENI. With 3 bases removed from V and 4 bases from J, the gap between germline ends came to 10 bases.

V and J are TRBV4-1 and TRBJ1-1; 7 nucleotides line up with TRBD1. The CDR3 totals 15 residues. The junction had 5 bases not matched to a gene; V was cut back by 4 bases and J by 0 bases. CDR1 and CDR2 (germline): MGHRA, YSYEKL. The DNA of the CDR3 is TGCGCCAGCAGCCCGACAGGGTCGATGAACACTGAAGCTTTCTTT. Translation: CASSPTGSMNTEAFF.

This sequence joins TRBV19 and TRBJ1-5; TRBD1 aligns across 7 bases. The J segment lost 1 base and the V segment lost 1 base, leaving 7 bases of the junction unmatched. This CDR3 comprises 17 residues. Germline V gene data show CDR1 as LNHDA and CDR2 as SQIVND (reference sequence). CDR3 protein: CASSIGRGPGSNQPQHF. In DNA, the CDR3 is TGTGCCAGTAGTATAGGTAGGGGGCCAGGGAGCAATCAGCCCCAGCATTTT.

This clone was counted only a few times. J is TRBJ1-2 and V is TRBV6-5; D is possibly TRBD1 (6 bases). This CDR3 region has 14 residues. Trimming stripped 4 bases from V and 2 bases from J, with 11 bases between. Germline V gives CDR1 MNHEY, CDR2 SVGAGI. CDR3 residues: CASSSIQGNYGYTF. DNA for the CDR3: TGTGCCAGCAGTTCCATACAGGGAAACTATGGCTACACCTTC.

This chain uses TRBV2 with TRBJ1-5; D call uncertain. This CDR3 has 15 amino acids. Trimming removed 3 bases from V and 5 bases from J, with 14 bases in between. CDR1 is SNHLY, CDR2 FYNNEI, per germline. CDR3 region: CASSEHRPRDQPQHF. CDR3 sequence (DNA): TGTGCCAGCAGTGAGCATCGGCCCCGGGATCAGCCCCAGCATTTT.

This chain connects TRBV30 to TRBJ1-2; the D is unclear. The CDR3 extends over 14 amino acids. The germline CDR1 and CDR2 sequences are GTSNPN and SVGIG (reference sequence). Trimming removed 6 bases from V and 2 bases from J, with 16 bases in between. The CDR3 is CACLLRTSNYGYTF. The CDR3, as DNA: TGTGCCTGTTTGCTCAGGACTTCCAACTATGGCTACACCTTC.

The chain combines TRBV3-1 (or the pseudogene TRBV3-2) with TRBJ1-2; D might be TRBD1 (5 bases). In germline, CDR1 is LGHDT, CDR2 YNNKEL (reference sequence). Trimming took 4 bases from V and 4 from J, leaving 13 bases between them. The CDR3 covers 14 residues. The CDR3 region has the DNA TGTGCCAGCAGCCCCCAGACAGTGAGCTATGGCTACACCTTC. It yields the protein CASSPQTVSYGYTF.

This clone has only one observation. The chain combines TRBV11-2 with TRBJ2-7, with 11 bases identical to TRBD1. J was trimmed by 6 bases and V by 5 bases; bases with no gene match: 12. Per germline, CDR1 SGHAT and CDR2 FQNNGV. This CDR3 spans 16 amino acids. The CDR3 nucleotides read TGTGCCAGCAGCCCACGGAGGACAGGGGGCTGGCGCGAGCAGTACTTC. It encodes CASSPRRTGGWREQYF. The variable domain in full, completed from reference TRBV11-2 and TRBJ2-7, reads EAGVAQSPRYKIIEKRQSVAFWCNPISGHATLYWYQQILGQGPKLLIQFQNNGVVDDSQLPKDRFSAERLKGVDSTLKIQPAKLEDSAVYLCASSPRRTGGWREQYFGPGTRLTVT.

The gene calls are TRBV27 and TRBJ2-5; 8 bases map to TRBD1. J was trimmed by 4 bases and V by 8 bases; bases with no gene match: 9. Germline V gene lookup returns CDR1 MNHEY and CDR2 SMNVEV (reference sequence). The CDR3 has 14 residues. CDR3 residues: CASGLRGRGETQYF. The DNA for the CDR3 is TGTGCCAGCGGGCTCAGGGGGCGAGGAGAGACCCAGTACTTC.